One T cell receptor beta chain is described in this entry. The V and J ends lost 3 bases and 3 bases respectively, with 5 bases between them. Germline V gene sequence: CDR1 LNHNV, CDR2 YYDKDF (reference sequence). The CDR3 contains 12 residues. The sample is drawn from a study of Graves' ophthalmopathy and Graves' hyperthyroidism. Study context: At the time of initial diagnosis and before any treatment, peripheral blood was collected.

Using RNA transcripts, the TCR beta CDR3 regions were amplified. RT-PCR was first run with HTBI primers, then multiplex PCR in a second round. TCRdb analysed the multiplex PCR reads with MiXCR anew, one entry per CDR3 protein. The data contain about 740,000 distinct CDR3 sequences, 40% of them seen just once; the ten biggest clones take up 40% to 45%. CAS ≥3, NOSPECS ≥4, moderate-to-severe activity and duration under 3 months marked donors with ophthalmopathy. Diagnosis used clinical symptoms, serum thyroxine, TRAb, thyroid ultrasound and orbital computed tomography. PBMCs were isolated from a roughly 9 ml sample of fresh peripheral blood.

Sequencing was done on a sample of peripheral blood. The TCR originated in an adult man with Graves' ophthalmopathy. V is TRBV15 and J is TRBJ1-2; D uncertain. CDR3: CATSSGDYGYTF. CDR3 nucleotides: TGTGCCACCAGCAGTGGAGACTATGGCTACACCTTC.